What follows is one TCR beta chain and its context. Authors' methods: Counts of nucleated cells, estimated from reference gene primer amplification, were obtained. Profiling relied on immunoSEQ multiplex PCR, and the TCRdb table lists in-frame clones only, not all of them. D and trimming come from the DNA, and the V and J calls and clone size come from that table. The data show roughly 29,000 clones, around 72% seen once. The data derive from a study of blood T cell repertoires in COVID-19. Study-wide context: Spain, Italy and the United States supplied samples that represented acute and convalescent COVID-19. In each case, the material was cDNA or gDNA derived from T cells, B-cell-depleted T cells, or PBMCs.

The V gene lost 5 bases and the J gene lost 3 bases, with 10 bases spanning the gap. The CDR3 length is 13 residues. Germline loops: CDR1 MNHEY, CDR2 SMNVEV (reference sequence). Input material: peripheral blood. This receptor was taken from a boy younger than 10 with active or convalescent COVID-19. J is TRBJ1-2 and V is TRBV27; the D gene is possibly TRBD1 (5 bases). For the CDR3, the DNA is TGTGCCAGCAGTCCTCAGGGCCACTATGGCTACACCTTC. It codes for CASSPQGHYGYTF.